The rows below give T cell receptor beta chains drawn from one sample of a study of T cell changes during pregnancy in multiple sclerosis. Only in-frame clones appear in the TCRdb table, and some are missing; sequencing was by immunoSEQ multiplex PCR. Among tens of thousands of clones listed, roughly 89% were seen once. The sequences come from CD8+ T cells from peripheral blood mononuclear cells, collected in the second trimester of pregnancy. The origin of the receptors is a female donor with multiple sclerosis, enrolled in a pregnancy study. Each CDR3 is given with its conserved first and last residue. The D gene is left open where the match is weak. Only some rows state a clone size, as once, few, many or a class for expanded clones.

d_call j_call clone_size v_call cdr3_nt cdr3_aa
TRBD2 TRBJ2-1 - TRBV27 TGTGCCAGCAGTTTAGAGGGACTATACAATGAGCAGTTCTTC CASSLEGLYNEQFF
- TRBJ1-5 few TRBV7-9 TGTGCCAGCAGCTTCTCAGGTCAGCCCCAGCATTTT CASSFSGQPQHF
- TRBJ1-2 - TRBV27 TGTGCCAGCAGTCCCTCCCCCGGGGGGGAGAGGGGTGGCTACACCTTC CASSPSPGGERGGYTF
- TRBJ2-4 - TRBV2 TGTGCCAGCGGGAGGGGGGACATTCAGTACTTC CASGRGDIQYF
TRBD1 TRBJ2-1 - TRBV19 TGTGCCAGTAGTATCTTAGGGACAGCTTACAATGAGCAGTTCTTC CASSILGTAYNEQFF
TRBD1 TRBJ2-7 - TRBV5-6 TGTGCCAGCAGCCAGTCCCGGGACAGGCTGACCTACGAGCAGTACTTC CASSQSRDRLTYEQYF
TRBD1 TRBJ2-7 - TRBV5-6 TGTGCCAGCAGCGCACGGAGTTTGACAGGGGACTACGAGCAGTACTTC CASSARSLTGDYEQYF
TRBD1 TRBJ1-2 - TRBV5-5 TGTGCCAGCAGCTTGGAATTGGGACAGGGGTACGGCTACACCTTC CASSLELGQGYGYTF
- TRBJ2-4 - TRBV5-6 TGTGCCAGCAGCTTGGAACAGGGCCTAGCCAAAAACATTCAGTACTTC CASSLEQGLAKNIQYF
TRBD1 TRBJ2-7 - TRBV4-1 TGCGCCAGCAGCGGGGGGACAGGGAGCTACGAGCAGTACTTC CASSGGTGSYEQYF
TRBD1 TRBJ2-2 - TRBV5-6 TGTGCCAGCAGCTTCGGGTCAGGGGGCACCGGGGAGCTGTTTTTT CASSFGSGGTGELFF
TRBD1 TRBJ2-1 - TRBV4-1 TGCGCCAGCAGCTGGGGGGACAGGGGGGCAAATGAGCAGTTCTTC CASSWGDRGANEQFF
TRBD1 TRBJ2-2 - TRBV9 TGTGCCAGCAGCTCAGGGGGCAGGGCCGGGGAGCTGTTTTTT CASSSGGRAGELFF
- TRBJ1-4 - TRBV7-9 TGTGCCAGCAGCTTAGCGCCCGCCGGGGGTAATGAAAAACTGTTTTTT CASSLAPAGGNEKLFF
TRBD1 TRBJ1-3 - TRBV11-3 TGTGCCAGCAGCCGGGGACAGGGGCTCTCTGGAAACACCATATATTTT CASSRGQGLSGNTIYF
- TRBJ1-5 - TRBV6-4 TGTGCCAGCAGGGGGTGGTTAGGACTCCAGCATTTT CASRGWLGLQHF
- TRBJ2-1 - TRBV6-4 TGTGCCAGCAGTGATAGCGGCTACAATGAGCAGTTCTTC CASSDSGYNEQFF
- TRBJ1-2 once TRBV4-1 TGCGCCAGCAGCCAGGGAGGGGAGTACAACTATGGCTACACCTTC CASSQGGEYNYGYTF
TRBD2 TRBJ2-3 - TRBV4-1 TGCGCCAGCAGCCAACTAGCGGGAGTACAAGATACGCAGTATTTT CASSQLAGVQDTQYF
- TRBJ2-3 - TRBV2 TGTGCCAGCAGTGAAGTATATAGAAGCACAGATACGCAGTATTTT CASSEVYRSTDTQYF